This T cell receptor (beta chain) was captured by sequencing in a study of cytomegalovirus exposure and HLA in healthy donors (dated by TCRdb to about 2017). For context, the study as a whole: An earlier analysis of roughly 500 of the donors reported 276 Gb of sequence data and 95 million to 140 million unique TCR beta sequences obtained from around 170 million T cells. An early release that covered more than 550 HLA-typed donors contained around 300 gigabases of sequencing data and tens of millions of unique TCR sequences. The genetic ancestry cluster associated with self-reported Caucasian donors included roughly four fifths of the approximately 430 genotyped donors. The aim of the study was to test whether cataloging public T cell receptors could identify signatures of past pathogen exposure. Using immunosequencing, the study profiled T cell repertoires from some 670 subjects and related those repertoires to cytomegalovirus serostatus. Along with the approximately 700-subject first cohort, a separate validation cohort of over a hundred different subjects was used. The study combined high-throughput TCR immunosequencing, statistical association of individual TCRs with disease status, and machine learning to predict cytomegalovirus infection status. In a later analysis, previously published TCR beta repertoires from several hundred donors were re-analyzed and high-resolution HLA genotyping was added so that TCR occurrence patterns could be studied. Rather than using new phenotypic data, the later analysis identified candidate immune exposures from TCR beta sequences and from how often those sequences occurred across donors. An earlier analysis of 450 to 750 of the donors used high-throughput TCR beta sequencing to judge whether each TCR beta V gene segment behaved as functional or pseudogenic. Donor age, sex, ethnicity and CMV serostatus were compiled alongside the repertoire data. In a later genetic analysis, genome-wide SNP genotypes for 398 of the 666 donors were used, and that subset was treated as a discovery cohort. Every repertoire in the discovery cohort had been generated on one and the same sequencing platform. Class I and class II HLA loci were covered by the typing at four-digit resolution. The number of donors typed differed by locus, with roughly 620-630 for A, B, C, DRB1 and DQB1, 522 for DQA1, approximately 570 for DPA1, and around 460 for DPB1. Several DR-DQ haplotypes were treated as single units for association and clustering because of strong linkage in the cohort. Among 398 genotyped donors of the cohort, an average of 235,054 unique TCR beta nucleotide sequences were sequenced per donor, roughly 18% of them non-productive. Here is what the overall study found, with its caveats: Correlated functional status among segregating V segments might reflect linkage disequilibrium, but an unknown experimental factor could not be ruled out. The 87-base-pair reads could not distinguish some IMGT-functional V segments, including TRBV6-2 and TRBV6-3, so those segments were excluded. In a later analysis, several top co-occurrence clusters were reported to appear linked to parvovirus B19, influenza, CMV and Epstein-Barr virus. Most TCR sequences were seen in very few donors, while some public TCRs were found in many individuals. The authors suggested that the approach could potentially be extended to other disease states and immunological phenotypes. A cluster of highly shared sequence variants was judged likely to be a technical artifact of the sequencing pipeline. A later genetic analysis reported fewer N-insertions in productive TCRs among donors in an Asian-associated ancestry cluster than the roughly 640-donor mean. In a later analysis, most CMV-associated TCR beta chains were found to appear HLA-restricted, with HLA associations seemingly driven largely by CMV exposure. The earlier analysis of 587 of the donors excluded about 16 rarely observed V segments, including chromosome 9 orphons, because counts were too low. A later analysis found that HLA-associated TCR beta chains were more clonally expanded and had lower generation probabilities than equally common non-associated chains. In an earlier analysis of more than 450 of the donors, most TCR beta V segments were observed in productive rearrangements about 90% or about 30% of the time, broadly matching IMGT annotations. In both the original and validation cohorts, the classifier was reported to diagnose cytomegalovirus status with high specificity and sensitivity. Strong co-occurrence of HLA alleles, especially DR and DQ, made assigning TCR associations to individual alleles difficult. HLA typing was unavailable for some donors at each locus, so association tests used only the typed subset. In this cohort, only TCR beta chains were sequenced, and detectable features were limited by the absence of alpha or paired-chain data. In a later analysis, the rate of TCR association differed among HLA loci, with DRB1 alleles having the most associated TCRs and HLA-C alleles having the fewest. A further reported finding was that TCR beta sequences accurately predicted the HLA-A and HLA-B alleles for most subjects in the first cohort. In vitro tests confirmed that a few of the cytomegalovirus-associated TCR beta chains recognize cytomegalovirus antigens. A later genetic analysis associated a missense DCLRE1C variant with V-gene and J-gene trimming of TCR beta chains, and an independent cohort replicated the association. Specific HLA alleles were associated with over 15,000 TCR beta sequences at a false discovery rate of 0.05 in a later analysis. Immune exposure information for the cohort was limited to CMV serostatus. A total of fewer than 200 TCR beta chains were listed by the study as associated with cytomegalovirus. The presence/absence analyses assumed that sequencing depth was roughly uniform across donors, and that assumption may not be true.

The cohort was made up of about 610 healthy bone marrow donors. Cohort members were all nominally healthy when sampled, although unrecorded immune exposures were likely present. The donor tested CMV seropositive, placing the donor among the 289 seropositive members of the cohort. A peripheral blood sample was collected from each donor, and TCR beta sequencing was performed on peripheral blood mononuclear cells. The Qiagen DNeasy Blood Extraction Kit was used to extract genomic DNA from the blood cell samples. Library preparation was by the immunoSEQ multiplex PCR assay. For the multiplex PCR, a mixture combining 60 forward primers for TCR Vbeta segments and 13 reverse primers for TCR Jbeta segments was used. The CDR3 region of rearranged TCR beta genes was amplified from genomic DNA with a multiplex PCR assay. Amplified TCR beta libraries were sequenced as 87-base-pair reads on the Illumina HiSeq System. The authors processed their data as follows. Across the 600 to 700 repertoires, a later analysis counted about 81 million unique TCR beta chains, roughly 11 million of which were shared by at least two donors. Raw reads were error-corrected and collapsed into unique sequences with a nearest-neighbor algorithm that merged closely related sequences to remove PCR and sequencing errors. To assign V, D and J gene segments, CDR3 sequences were aligned to IMGT reference sequences. For a sequence to be retained, a match of at least six nucleotides to both a V gene segment and a J gene segment was required. A rearrangement counted as productive if the CDR3 had no stop codons and remained in frame with V and J, and every other rearrangement counted as non-productive. Following IMGT convention, CDR3 was defined as the stretch from the second conserved V-encoded cysteine to the conserved J-encoded phenylalanine. In an earlier analysis of 587 of the donors, sequences lacking an unambiguous match to a single V gene segment were excluded. An earlier analysis of several hundred of the donors classified V segments as functional when productive rearrangements were above 56.7% and as segregating when the standard deviation between donors was above 5%. A statistical classification framework was developed to diagnose cytomegalovirus status using the catalog of TCR beta chain sequences. In a later analysis, V and J genes were assigned by comparing TCR nucleotide sequences against IMGT/GENE-DB human TR gene sequences. Using the TCRdist pipeline, a later analysis assigned CDR3 sequences along with most-parsimonious VDJ recombination scenarios. In a later analysis, each TCR beta chain was defined by its CDR3 amino acid sequence together with its V-gene family, and reads lacking a unique V-gene family were excluded. In a later analysis, several hundred highly shared, low-generation-probability nucleotide sequences were removed to address suspected cross-contamination and a sequencing artifact. A later analysis calculated a clonal expansion index for each public chain from normalized within-repertoire ranks of inferred template counts. A later analysis computed generation probabilities with a VDJ recombination model fitted to out-of-frame rearrangements, and checked the results against IGoR. A later analysis scored TCR-TCR, TCR-HLA and TCR-CMV co-occurrence with hypergeometric tests, applying a repertoire-size bias correction to TCR pairs. In a later analysis, false discovery rates were estimated by permuting HLA or CMV assignments 20 times. A later analysis grouped co-occurring TCRs with DBSCAN, adding TCRdist sequence similarity when clustering within HLA-allele-positive subsets. Repertoires with fewer than 30,000 or more than 120,000 public chains were left out of co-occurrence clustering, as were a few repertoires with anomalous nucleotide sharing. TCRdb holds this immuneACCESS table with in-frame rearrangements only. Some clones are missing; in checked studies, unresolved V genes explain under half, and the rest has no known cause. V, J and clone size were drawn from that table, and D and trimming were deduced from the DNA. Counted in this sample were about 95,000 clones; 76% of them appeared once. The ten largest account for roughly 5% of the sample.

This clone is a singleton in its sample. This receptor's antigen is unknown. Base qualities are not recorded, but no much larger clone differs from it by a single base. CDR1 and CDR2, looked up from the germline V gene, are LGHNA and YSLEER. The V end gives up 4 bases and the J end 3 bases, leaving 6 bases in the junction not matched to a gene. The CDR3 measures 16 amino acids from cysteine to phenylalanine. Only CDR3 DNA remains: 48 bases, in frame from the first base. Sequenced material: PBMCs. This clonotype originated in a man aged 25 to 40 in good health and CMV-seropositive. The sequence is built from TRBV4-3 and TRBJ2-2; TRBD2 matches 9 bases in the middle. The CDR3 sequence is CASSRASGAYTGELFF. DNA sequence: TGCGCCAGCAGCCGGGCTAGCGGGGCTTACACCGGGGAGCTGTTTTTT.